Below, one TCR beta chain is given with its context. Per the original data handling: The assay estimated nucleated cells by amplifying reference gene primers. Produced via immunoSEQ multiplex PCR; TCRdb's table is partial and in-frame only. V and J calls and clone size come straight from that table; D and trimming were deduced from the DNA. The sample yields about 240,000 clones, approximately 86% seen once. This sample is part of a study of blood T cell repertoires in COVID-19. The CDR3 totals 17 residues. Germline V gene lookup returns CDR1 LNHDA and CDR2 SQIVND (reference sequence). The V gene lost 3 bases and the J gene lost 0 bases, with 16 bases spanning the gap.

Material: peripheral blood. The chain has TRBV19 and TRBJ2-3; TRBD2 might be the D (5 bases). This TCR was recovered from a man aged 55 to 69 who had recovered from COVID-19. Here the CDR3 reads CASSIRRDPFSTDTQYF. The CDR3 coding sequence is TGTGCCAGTAGTATCCGCCGGGATCCCTTTAGCACAGATACGCAGTATTTT.